Each of the 16 T cell receptor beta chains below was sequenced from the same sample in a study of blood T cell repertoires in COVID-19. Assay used: immunoSEQ multiplex PCR; TCRdb lists only in-frame clones, some missing. The sample holds 65,000 to 75,000 clones, more than 90% seen once. The source material was peripheral blood. The receptors come from a man aged 45 to 65 with acute or convalescent COVID-19.

In DNA, the CDR3 is TGCGCCAGCAGCTCTTCAGGGGGCAATCAGCCCCAGCATTTT. It specifies CASSSSGGNQPQHF. This rearrangement joins TRBV5-1 to TRBJ1-5; D is possibly TRBD1 (6 bases). In germline, CDR1 is SGHRS, CDR2 YFSETQ. V was pared by 3 bases and J by 2 bases, with 9 bases between. The CDR3 is 14 amino acids.

The chain recombines TRBV27 with TRBJ2-7; D not certain. Germline assignment: CDR1 MNHEY and CDR2 SMNVEV (reference sequence). This CDR3 region has 14 residues. Between the trimmed V and J ends, which lost 5 bases and 0 bases, there was a span of 11 bases. As DNA, the CDR3 is TGTGCCAGCAGTCATTCTCGCGGCTCCTACGAGCAGTACTTC. It specifies CASSHSRGSYEQYF.

The chain's CDR3 is CASSFGGQETQYF. The DNA for the CDR3 is TGTGCCAGCAGCTTCGGGGGGCAGGAGACCCAGTACTTC. The rearrangement links TRBV7-6 to TRBJ2-5; tentative D call: TRBD2 (7 bases). V lost 3 bases and J 5 bases, leaving 10 bases between the germline ends. The CDR3 consists of 13 residues. Germline V CDR1 and CDR2: SGHVS, FNYEAQ.

The chain has TRBV6-2 or TRBV6-3 and TRBJ1-5, with a possible D match to TRBD1 (6 bases). V lost 3 bases and J 5 bases, leaving 17 bases between the germline ends. This CDR3 comprises 16 residues. Germline V gene sequence: CDR1 MNHEY, CDR2 SVGEGT. CDR3 in DNA: TGTGCCAGCAGTTATAATTTTCGGGCAGGGGATCAGCCCCAGCATTTT. This codes for CASSYNFRAGDQPQHF.

V is TRBV5-6 and J is TRBJ2-2, with 7 nucleotides matching TRBD2. The CDR3 runs to 14 residues. V gave up 2 bases and J gave up 7 bases; unmatched junction bases: 5. CDR1 is SGHDT, CDR2 YYEEEE, per germline. The CDR3: CASSLGGGGGELFF. In DNA, the CDR3 is TGTGCCAGCAGCTTAGGCGGGGGAGGCGGGGAGCTGTTTTTT.

V usage is TRBV7-8 and J usage is TRBJ2-2, with a weak D call TRBD1 (6 bases). The CDR3 has 15 residues. Trimming took off 1 base at V and 3 bases at J, with 9 bases between the two ends. In germline, CDR1 is SGHVS, CDR2 FQNEAQ. The CDR3 loop reads CASSLVGAYTGELFF. DNA for the CDR3: TGTGCCAGCAGCTTAGTGGGGGCGTACACCGGGGAGCTGTTTTTT.

The chain has TRBV19 and TRBJ1-2, with TRBD1 matching over 7 bases. Losses at the gene ends were 3 bases for V and 2 bases for J; bases not matched to a gene: 9. Germline V lookup: CDR1 LNHDA, CDR2 SQIVND (reference sequence). The CDR3 spans 16 residues. The CDR3 is CASSILDRATNYGYTF. The CDR3 DNA sequence: TGTGCCAGTAGTATCCTCGACAGGGCGACAAACTATGGCTACACCTTC.

The chain uses TRBV11-2 and TRBJ2-1; tentatively, D is TRBD1 (5 bases). The length of the CDR3 is 11 residues. V was trimmed by 5 bases and J by 12 bases, leaving 11 bases between them. The germline gives CDR1 SGHAT, CDR2 FQNNGV. CDR3 protein: CASSPGIGQFF. In nucleotides, the CDR3 is TGTGCCAGCAGCCCAGGGATAGGGCAGTTCTTC.

The chain links TRBV28 to TRBJ2-7; tentatively, D is TRBD1 (6 bases). The CDR3 extends over 12 amino acids. The V gene's germline CDR1 is MDHEN and CDR2 SYDVKM. With 8 bases removed from V and 4 bases from J, the gap between germline ends came to 12 bases. The CDR3 protein is CASSTTGYEQYV. As DNA, the CDR3 is TGTGCCAGCTCGACAACAGGGTACGAGCAGTACGTC.

The J gene is TRBJ2-7, the V gene TRBV5-5; tentative D call: TRBD2 (5 bases). The CDR3 runs 16 residues. Germline-derived CDR1 and CDR2 are SGHKS and YYEKEE (reference sequence). Trimming took off 0 bases at V and 0 bases at J, with 13 bases between the two ends. The CDR3 DNA reads as TGTGCCAGCAGCTTGGTCGGCGGGCAAAGCTCCTACGAGCAGTACTTC. This encodes CASSLVGGQSSYEQYF.

The J gene is TRBJ1-2, the V gene TRBV29-1, with D hard to call. V lost 0 bases to trimming and J lost 5 bases, with 4 bases between them. Germline values: CDR1 SQVTM, CDR2 ANQGSEA. CDR3 size: 11 residues. CDR3 DNA sequence: TGCAGCGTTGAAGACACATATGGCTACACCTTC. Translating gives CSVEDTYGYTF.

This clone was counted a single time. This chain joins TRBV9 and TRBJ2-1; 8 positions agree with TRBD2. The CDR3 extends over 14 amino acids. V dropped 4 bases and J dropped 6; count of bases not matched to a gene: 6. CDR1 is SGDLS, CDR2 YYNGEE, per germline. The CDR3 loop reads CASSPLGTSNEQFF. The CDR3 DNA sequence: TGTGCCAGCAGCCCGCTCGGGACTAGCAATGAGCAGTTCTTC.

V gene TRBV5-1 combines with J gene TRBJ2-2; D is ambiguous. Germline V CDR1 and CDR2: SGHRS, YFSETQ. The CDR3 consists of 12 residues. The V end was cut by 4 bases, the J end by 6 bases, with 7 bases between. As DNA, the CDR3 is TGCGCCAGCAGCCTCGAGTCCGGGGAGCTGTTTTTT. Translation: CASSLESGELFF.

The J gene is TRBJ1-3, the V gene TRBV12-5, with a tentative D call TRBD1 (6 bases). Deletions cut 0 bases from V and 3 bases from J, with 12 bases between. The CDR3 loop spans 16 amino acids. Per the germline V gene, CDR1 is LGHNT and CDR2 is FRNRAP. DNA of the CDR3: TGTGCTAGTGGTTTGGTCTCTGGGGGCGGTGGAAACACCATATATTTT. Translation: CASGLVSGGGGNTIYF.

The chain joins TRBV7-2 to TRBJ2-6, with D hard to call. The CDR3 has 16 amino acids. The germline CDR1 and CDR2 sequences are SGHTA and FQGNSA. Deletions cut 3 bases from V and 0 bases from J, with 9 bases between. Here the CDR3 reads CASSFPKNSGANVLTF. In nucleotides, the CDR3 is TGTGCCAGCAGCTTTCCAAAAAACTCTGGGGCCAACGTCCTGACTTTC.

The CDR3 region is CASSGEDRGYGYTF. CDR3 coding DNA: TGTGCCAGCAGCGGAGAAGACAGGGGATATGGCTACACCTTC. The rearrangement joins TRBV9 to TRBJ1-2, with 8 nucleotides matching TRBD1. CDR3 length: 14 residues. J gave up 5 bases and V 3 bases, and 6 bases lay outside the gene matches. The germline CDR1 and CDR2 sequences are SGDLS and YYNGEE.